Listed here is a single TCR beta chain. It lacks a known antigen. No qualities accompany the bases; no much larger clone lies one base away. The library was made by 5' RACE. TCRdb lists the instrument as NextSeq 500. To allow correction of PCR and sequencing errors, the TCR library protocol tagged every TCR cDNA molecule with a unique molecular identifier. From the authors' description of their analysis: Decombinator tools were used for TCR identification, UMI-based error correction and CDR3 extraction. Expanded TCRs were defined as those above a frequency of 2 per 1,000, corresponding to the top 1% of the tumor frequency distribution. Rényi diversity was computed with the R vegan package after subsampling each repertoire 100 times to 5,000 TCRs. CDR3 similarity networks were built from amino acid triplet string-kernel similarity, connecting CDR3s with pairwise similarity above 0.82. TCRdb reprocessed the public reads (quality trimming at Q25 with fastp, clone calling with MiXCR) and kept in-frame beta chains. Entries are consolidated by CDR3 protein sequence, retaining the most common genes and DNA. In this record, the V and J calls reflect TCRdb's handling and not the investigators' own analysis. Recorded for this sample are around 2,500 distinct CDR3 sequences; 8.5% to 9% of them occurred a single time. Under 25% of the sample is held by the ten biggest clonotypes.

V lost 4 bases and J lost 3 bases; the stretch between them is 7 bases long. From its cysteine to its phenylalanine, the CDR3 spans 12 amino acids. The read is trimmed to its CDR3 DNA, 36 bases read in frame from base 1. From the germline V gene, CDR1 is MDHEN and CDR2 is SYDVKM. The record originates from a study of spatial heterogeneity in lung cancer (dated by TCRdb to between 2017 and 2020). As for the study more broadly: Beta-chain transcripts were consistently detected in greater numbers than alpha-chain transcripts, which likely reflects a higher abundance of beta-chain transcripts. At surgery, both alpha and beta chains were TCR-sequenced in fewer than 250 tumor regions, approximately 64 matched nontumor lung samples and a few dozen PBMC samples. In the raw uncorrected reads, each unique combination of TCR and UMI appeared more than ten times on average. The study linked features of the TCR repertoire to counts of nonsynonymous mutations, which were determined by whole-exome sequencing of tumor tissue. In non-small cell lung cancer, the study made a quantitative comparison of TCR alpha and beta repertoires among multiple tumor regions, matched nontumor lung and blood. The full study reports these points: Additional single-cell paired TCR alpha and beta sequencing was considered necessary to confirm, at a functional level, the hypothesis that regional TCRs recognize regional mutations.

Per the publication, the time point label means: sample taken at primary tumor resection. Donors were 70 or so patients with early-stage, untreated non-small cell lung cancer from the lung TRACERx cohort. TCR sequencing used whole RNA extracted from tumor and nontumor lung tissue, or from cryopreserved PBMC samples, without cell sorting. Only patients for whom sufficient RNA was available from at least two tumor regions were selected for TCR sequencing. Tumor and adjacent nontumor lung specimens were reviewed by a lung pathologist before selection. The receptor's source is a female donor with early-stage non-small cell lung cancer. The V gene is TRBV28 and the J gene is TRBJ2-7; the D region possibly corresponds to TRBD1 (5 bases align). The input for sequencing was normal lung tissue next to the tumor, taken at surgery. The CDR3 sequence is CASSSDSYEQYF. Read as DNA, the sequence is TGTGCCAGCAGTTCTGACAGCTACGAGCAGTACTTC.